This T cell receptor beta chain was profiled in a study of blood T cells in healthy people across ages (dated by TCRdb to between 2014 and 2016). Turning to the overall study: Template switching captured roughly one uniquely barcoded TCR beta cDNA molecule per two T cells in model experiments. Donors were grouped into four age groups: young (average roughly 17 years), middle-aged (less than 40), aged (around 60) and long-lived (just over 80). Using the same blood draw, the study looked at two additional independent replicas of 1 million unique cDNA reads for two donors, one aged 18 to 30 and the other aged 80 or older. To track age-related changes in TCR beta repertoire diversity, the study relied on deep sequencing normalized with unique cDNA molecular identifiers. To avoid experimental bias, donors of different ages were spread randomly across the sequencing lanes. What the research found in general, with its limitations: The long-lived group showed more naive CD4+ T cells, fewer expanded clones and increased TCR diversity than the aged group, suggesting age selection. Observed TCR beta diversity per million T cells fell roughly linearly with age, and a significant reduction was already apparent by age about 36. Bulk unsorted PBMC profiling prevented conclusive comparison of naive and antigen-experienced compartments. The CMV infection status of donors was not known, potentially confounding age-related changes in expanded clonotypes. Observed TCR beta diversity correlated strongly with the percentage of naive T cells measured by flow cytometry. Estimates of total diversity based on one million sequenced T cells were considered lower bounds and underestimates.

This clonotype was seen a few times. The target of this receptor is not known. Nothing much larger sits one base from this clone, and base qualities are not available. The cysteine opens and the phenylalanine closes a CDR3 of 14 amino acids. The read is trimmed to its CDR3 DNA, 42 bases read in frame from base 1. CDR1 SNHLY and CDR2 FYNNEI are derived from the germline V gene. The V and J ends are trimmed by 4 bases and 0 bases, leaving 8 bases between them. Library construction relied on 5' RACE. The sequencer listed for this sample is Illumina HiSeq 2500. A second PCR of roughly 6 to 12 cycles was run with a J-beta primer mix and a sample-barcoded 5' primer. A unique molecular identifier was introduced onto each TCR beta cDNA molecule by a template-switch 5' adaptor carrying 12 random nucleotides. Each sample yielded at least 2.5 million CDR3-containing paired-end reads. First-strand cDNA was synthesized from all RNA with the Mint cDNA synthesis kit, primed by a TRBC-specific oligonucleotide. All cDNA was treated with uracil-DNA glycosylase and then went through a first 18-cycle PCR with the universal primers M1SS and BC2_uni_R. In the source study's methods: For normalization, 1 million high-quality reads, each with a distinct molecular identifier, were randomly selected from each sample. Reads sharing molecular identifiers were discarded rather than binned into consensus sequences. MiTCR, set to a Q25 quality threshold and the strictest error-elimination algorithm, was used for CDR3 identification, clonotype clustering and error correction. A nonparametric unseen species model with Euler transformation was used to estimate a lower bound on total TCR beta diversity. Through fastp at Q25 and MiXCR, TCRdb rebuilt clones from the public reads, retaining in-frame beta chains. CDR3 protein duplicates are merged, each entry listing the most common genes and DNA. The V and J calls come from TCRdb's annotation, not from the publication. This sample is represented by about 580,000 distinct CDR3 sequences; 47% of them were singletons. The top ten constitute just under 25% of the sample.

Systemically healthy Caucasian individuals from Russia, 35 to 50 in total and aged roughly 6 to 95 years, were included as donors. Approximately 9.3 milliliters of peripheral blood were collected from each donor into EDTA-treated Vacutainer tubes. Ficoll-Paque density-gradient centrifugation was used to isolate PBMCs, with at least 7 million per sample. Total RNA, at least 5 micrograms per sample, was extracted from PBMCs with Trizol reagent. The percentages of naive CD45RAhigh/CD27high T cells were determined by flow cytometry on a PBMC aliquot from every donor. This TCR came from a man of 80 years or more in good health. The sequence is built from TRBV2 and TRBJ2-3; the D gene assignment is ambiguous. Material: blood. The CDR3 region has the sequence CASSVLDSTDTQYF. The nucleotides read TGTGCCAGCAGTGTGCTGGACAGCACAGATACGCAGTATTTT.